Presented here are 32 T cell receptor beta chains from one specimen sequenced in a study of T cell responses to AZD1222 COVID-19 vaccine. This table comes from immunoSEQ multiplex PCR, and its TCRdb copy is limited to in-frame clones, with some not included. The table lists some 120,000 clones, around 90% of them singletons. The source was peripheral blood, collected 28 days after the second AZD1222 dose. The receptors come from an adult who received the AZD1222 COVID-19 vaccine.

The chain has TRBV6-1 and TRBJ1-2, with 9 bases lining up with TRBD1. Germline trimming cut 2 bases from V and 3 bases from J; bases unmatched to any gene: 7. The CDR3 extends over 16 amino acids. The germline CDR1 and CDR2 sequences are MNHNS and SASEGT. As DNA, the CDR3 is TGTGCCAGCAGTGAACGGGGGGACAGGGAAGACTATGGCTACACCTTC. Protein sequence: CASSERGDREDYGYTF.

V gene TRBV10-3 combines with J gene TRBJ2-1, with 9 positions matching TRBD2. J gave up 3 bases and V 5 bases, and 5 bases lay outside the gene matches. CDR3 size: 15 residues. The germline V gene has CDR1 ENHRY and CDR2 SYGVKD. The CDR3 loop reads CAISNSGGGYNEQFF. CDR3 sequence (DNA): TGTGCCATCAGTAATAGCGGGGGAGGCTACAATGAGCAGTTCTTC.

V and J are TRBV11-2 and TRBJ1-5; no firm D call. Between the trimmed V and J ends, which lost 0 bases and 7 bases, there was a span of 7 bases. Germline-derived CDR1 and CDR2 are SGHAT and FQNNGV. The CDR3 has 13 residues. CDR3 sequence (DNA): TGTGCCAGCAGCTTAGATCGTTTACAGCCCCAGCATTTT. This translates into CASSLDRLQPQHF.

The chain links TRBV3-1 (or the pseudogene TRBV3-2) to TRBJ1-4; weak D call: TRBD1 (6 bases). The germline CDR1 and CDR2 sequences are LGHDT and YNNKEL (reference sequence). V lost 1 base to trimming and J lost 1 base, with 16 bases between them. The CDR3 has 18 residues. CDR3 amino acids: CASSQAPLTGLTNEKLFF. In nucleotides, the CDR3 is TGTGCCAGCAGCCAAGCCCCGCTTACAGGGTTAACTAATGAAAAACTGTTTTTT.

In DNA form, the CDR3 reads TGTGCCAGCAGCCAAGCGTCCGCGCAGTACTTC. As protein: CASSQASAQYF. The gene calls are TRBV3-1 (or the pseudogene TRBV3-2) and TRBJ2-7, with unresolved D. Germline loops: CDR1 LGHDT, CDR2 YNNKEL (reference sequence). V was clipped by 1 base and J by 9 bases, with 7 bases between them. The CDR3 is 11 amino acids.

The chain links TRBV7-9 to TRBJ1-2; D is undetermined. Germline V CDR1 and CDR2: SEHNR, FQNEAQ (reference sequence). This CDR3 has 12 amino acids. Trimming cost V 5 bases and J 5 bases, with 9 bases left between them. The CDR3 DNA follows: TGTGCCAGCAGCGGAGGCTCTTATGGCTACACCTTC. This gives the protein CASSGGSYGYTF.

The chain links TRBV18 to TRBJ2-1; D is possibly TRBD1 (6 bases). Trimming cost V 6 bases and J 6 bases, with 24 bases left between them. The CDR3 spans 17 residues. CDR1 is KGHSH, CDR2 LQKENI, per germline. CDR3 sequence: CASSPLDRWKKGNEQFF. The CDR3 DNA reads as TGTGCCAGCTCGCCCCTCGACAGGTGGAAGAAGGGCAATGAGCAGTTCTTC.

This clone was seen just once. This chain connects TRBV9 to TRBJ1-5; the match to TRBD1 covers 7 bases. The CDR3 has 14 residues. The V and J ends lost 2 bases and 7 bases, in that order; junction bases with no gene match: 6. Germline assignment: CDR1 SGDLS and CDR2 YYNGEE. CDR3 loop: CASSVGGGSQPQHF. CDR3 in DNA: TGTGCCAGCAGCGTCGGAGGGGGCAGCCAGCCCCAGCATTTT.

The chain has TRBV18 and TRBJ1-1; D is possibly TRBD1 (6 bases). The V end lost 1 base, the J end lost 2 bases, and 14 bases lay between the germline ends. CDR1 is KGHSH and CDR2 is LQKENI in the germline V gene. CDR3 length: 16 residues. The CDR3 region has the DNA TGTGCCAGCTCACCACTTCAGACAGGCGCAAACACTGAAGCTTTCTTT. Its translation is CASSPLQTGANTEAFF.

In the case of this clone: The sample contains more than one DNA sequence encoding this CDR3. The rearrangement links TRBV28 to TRBJ1-6; D perhaps matches TRBD1 (5 bases). The CDR3 loop spans 14 amino acids. Germline lookup yields CDR1 MDHEN and CDR2 SYDVKM. Trimming took off 1 base at V and 10 bases at J, with 11 bases between the two ends. Here the CDR3 reads CASSLSGRDSPLHF. CDR3 nucleotide sequence: TGTGCCAGCAGTTTATCGGGCAGGGACTCACCCCTCCACTTT.

CDR3 sequence reads: CASSVGQDPYGYTF. DNA of the CDR3: TGTGCCAGCAGCGTAGGCCAGGACCCCTATGGCTACACCTTC. The chain recombines TRBV28 with TRBJ1-2; D ambiguous. V was shortened by 6 bases and J by 4 bases, with 15 bases between the two germline ends. Germline loops: CDR1 MDHEN, CDR2 SYDVKM. The CDR3 totals 14 residues.

The gene calls are TRBV12-3 or TRBV12-4 and TRBJ1-2; TRBD1 is a possible D gene (6 bases). CDR3 length: 13 amino acids. V gave up 7 bases and J gave up 0 bases, with 9 bases separating them. CDR3: CASKTGSNYGYTF. CDR3 DNA sequence: TGTGCCAGCAAGACAGGATCTAACTATGGCTACACCTTC.

The chain combines TRBV9 with TRBJ1-1; D perhaps matches TRBD1 (5 bases). The germline V and J ends were trimmed by 0 bases and 5 bases, with 11 bases remaining between them. Germline loops: CDR1 SGDLS, CDR2 YYNGEE. The CDR3 is made up of 14 amino acids. CDR3 amino acids: CASSVVEGRTEAFF. The CDR3 DNA reads TGTGCCAGCAGCGTAGTGGAGGGGCGGACTGAAGCTTTCTTT.

This chain links TRBV6-6 with TRBJ2-7; D remains ambiguous. Germline V gene lookup returns CDR1 MNHNY and CDR2 SVGAGI (reference sequence). This CDR3 is built from 14 residues. The V end was cut by 4 bases, the J end by 7 bases, with 17 bases between. CDR3 in DNA: TGTGCCAGCAGTTCCCACCACTACCCTTGGGAGCAGTACTTC. It translates to CASSSHHYPWEQYF.

The chain couples TRBV2 to TRBJ2-3, with TRBD2 as a possible D gene (5 bases). This CDR3 region has 12 residues. The V gene's germline CDR1 is SNHLY and CDR2 FYNNEI. The V gene lost 6 bases and the J gene lost 4 bases, with 8 bases spanning the gap. CDR3 residues: CASRRVPDTQYF. The CDR3 nucleotides are TGTGCCAGCAGGCGGGTACCAGATACGCAGTATTTT.

V gene TRBV7-2 combines with J gene TRBJ2-7, with 7 bases that match TRBD2. Germline V gene data show CDR1 as SGHTA and CDR2 as FQGNSA. This CDR3 has 15 residues. Losses at the gene ends were 4 bases for V and 3 bases for J; bases not matched to a gene: 9. The CDR3 DNA follows: TGTGCCAGCAGCTCAGCGGGGCTGGCGATCTACGAGCAGTACTTC. Protein product: CASSSAGLAIYEQYF.

This sequence joins TRBV5-5 and TRBJ1-5, with D possibly being TRBD1 (5 bases). Trimming cost V 0 bases and J 7 bases, with 11 bases left between them. In germline, CDR1 is SGHKS, CDR2 YYEKEE (reference sequence). This CDR3 has 14 residues. The CDR3 loop is CASSLGGEQQPQHF. In DNA, the CDR3 is TGTGCCAGCAGCTTGGGAGGGGAACAGCAGCCCCAGCATTTT.

This chain links TRBV4-3 with TRBJ1-4, with D possibly TRBD1 on 6 matching bases. CDR3 length equals 15 residues. Per the germline V gene, CDR1 is LGHNA and CDR2 is YSLEER. The germline V and J ends were trimmed by 1 base and 5 bases, with 11 bases remaining between them. For the CDR3, the DNA is TGCGCCAGCAGCCAAGTGGCGGACAGCAATGAAAAACTGTTTTTT. As protein: CASSQVADSNEKLFF.

This clone has a handful of counts. V gene TRBV10-3 combines with J gene TRBJ1-5; D perhaps matches TRBD1 (6 bases). The germline V and J ends were trimmed by 10 bases and 3 bases, with 16 bases remaining between them. The CDR3 extends over 14 amino acids. The V gene's germline CDR1 is ENHRY and CDR2 SYGVKD. The CDR3 loop reads CASSGGGNNQPQHF. CDR3 bases: TGTGCCAGTTCCGGAGGGGGGAACAATCAGCCCCAGCATTTT.

The chain recombines TRBV29-1 with TRBJ1-5, with 9 bases matching TRBD1. The CDR3 totals 15 residues. Per the germline V gene, CDR1 is SQVTM and CDR2 is ANQGSEA. The ends lost 4 bases at V and 3 bases at J; junction bases unmatched: 7. The CDR3 here is CSVAHDRGINQPQHF. The CDR3 DNA is TGCAGCGTTGCCCACGACAGGGGGATCAATCAGCCCCAGCATTTT.

V is TRBV7-2 and J is TRBJ1-2, with unresolved D. Germline CDR1 and CDR2: SGHTA and FQGNSA. This CDR3 comprises 15 residues. V was cut by 2 bases and J by 0 bases, with 10 bases left in between. The CDR3 spells CASSLQAAANYGYTF. CDR3 bases: TGTGCCAGCAGCTTACAGGCAGCAGCTAACTATGGCTACACCTTC.

Notes on this clone: Other DNA sequences within the sample encode an identical CDR3. The chain couples TRBV28 to TRBJ1-1, with TRBD1 as a possible D gene (5 bases). V was trimmed by 3 bases and J by 6 bases, leaving 20 bases between them. CDR3 length equals 16 residues. In germline, CDR1 is MDHEN, CDR2 SYDVKM. The CDR3: CASSFGTRGVWAEAFF. The CDR3 bases are TGTGCCAGCAGTTTTGGGACTAGGGGTGTGTGGGCTGAAGCTTTCTTT.

This clone was recorded a few times. The J gene is TRBJ2-2, the V gene TRBV5-1; the D gene is possibly TRBD1 (6 bases). The germline gives CDR1 SGHRS, CDR2 YFSETQ. The length of the CDR3 is 16 residues. V dropped 0 bases and J dropped 2 bases, with 11 bases sitting between them. The CDR3 spells CASSLGVTGNTGELFF. The CDR3 nucleotides read TGCGCCAGCAGCTTGGGGGTGACAGGAAACACCGGGGAGCTGTTTTTT.

V is TRBV7-8 and J is TRBJ1-2; D unresolved. Germline loops: CDR1 SGHVS, CDR2 FQNEAQ. Trimming removed 3 bases from V and 5 bases from J, with 16 bases in between. The CDR3 covers 15 residues. The CDR3 spells CASSFTEGRLYGYTF. CDR3 nucleotide sequence: TGTGCCAGCAGCTTCACTGAGGGTCGCTTATATGGCTACACCTTC.

The chain combines TRBV3-1 (or the pseudogene TRBV3-2) with TRBJ1-1; D possibly corresponds to TRBD1 (5 bases). The germline V gene has CDR1 LGHDT and CDR2 YNNKEL (reference sequence). This CDR3 is built from 15 residues. V was clipped by 2 bases and J by 8 bases, with 18 bases between them. Here the CDR3 DNA reads TGTGCCAGCAGCCAATTACTCACAGGTTTGGACGAAGCTTTCTTT. Its protein product is CASSQLLTGLDEAFF.

V is TRBV6-2 or TRBV6-3 and J is TRBJ2-3; the D is unclear. This CDR3 spans 12 amino acids. Germline V CDR1 and CDR2: MNHEY, SVGEGT. V lost 5 bases and J 3 bases, leaving 6 bases between the germline ends. The CDR3 DNA follows: TGTGCCAGCAGTCCCGGGACAGATACGCAGTATTTT. Amino acid sequence: CASSPGTDTQYF.

This clone was counted a single time. The rearrangement joins TRBV7-9 to TRBJ1-1; 9 bases agree with TRBD1. V lost 5 bases and J lost 3; bases outside the gene matches: 4. The CDR3 length is 14 residues. CDR1 and CDR2 from the germline V gene are SEHNR and FQNEAQ (reference sequence). The CDR3 reads CASSSRDRDTEAFF. Written as DNA, the CDR3 is TGTGCCAGCAGCAGCCGGGACAGGGACACTGAAGCTTTCTTT.

This rearrangement joins TRBV5-1 to TRBJ1-2, with TRBD1 as a possible D gene (5 bases). Deletions cut 0 bases from V and 4 bases from J, with 10 bases between. From germline, CDR1 is SGHRS and CDR2 YFSETQ. CDR3 length: 14 residues. The CDR3 here is CASSLEPGLYGYTF. For the CDR3, the DNA is TGCGCCAGCAGCTTGGAACCGGGGCTCTATGGCTACACCTTC.

This clone showed up just a few times. The chain employs TRBV11-3 and TRBJ2-7; TRBD1 aligns across 7 bases. In germline, CDR1 is SGHNT, CDR2 YENEEA. This CDR3 is 17 amino acids long. V shed 6 bases, J shed 0 bases, and the junction held 14 bases outside the gene matches. CDR3 nucleotides: TGTGCCAGCAGGGGATTAGGTAGCAGGGGGTCCTCCTACGAGCAGTACTTC. Translating gives CASRGLGSRGSSYEQYF. The full variable domain, in which reference TRBV11-3 and TRBJ2-7 provide the parts outside the CDR3, is EAGVVQSPRYKIIEKKQPVAFWCNPISGHNTLYWYLQNLGQGPELLIRYENEEAVDDSQLPKDRFSAERLKGVDSTLKIQPAELGDSAVYLCASRGLGSRGSSYEQYFGPGTRLTVT.

This sequence joins TRBV28 and TRBJ1-4, with a weak D call TRBD1 (5 bases). The CDR3 runs to 15 residues. Germline loops: CDR1 MDHEN, CDR2 SYDVKM. V lost 5 bases to trimming and J lost 14 bases, with 24 bases between them. The CDR3 sequence: CASSPAPGTSRFLFF. Written as DNA, the CDR3 is TGTGCCAGCAGTCCCGCCCCCGGGACGTCCAGGTTCCTGTTTTTT.

The chain uses TRBV6-1 and TRBJ1-6, with a possible D match to TRBD1 (6 bases). This CDR3 contains 15 residues. CDR1 is MNHNS and CDR2 is SASEGT in the germline V gene. Trimming shortened V by 2 bases and J by 8 bases, and 13 bases separated the two germline ends. CDR3: CASSEMGAGDSPLHF. The CDR3 nucleotides read TGTGCCAGCAGTGAAATGGGGGCAGGGGATTCACCCCTCCACTTT.

The chain has TRBV12-3 or TRBV12-4 and TRBJ1-5; the match to TRBD1 covers 9 bases. The CDR3 is 13 amino acids. With V trimmed by 6 bases and J by 7 bases, 4 bases remained unmatched. The CDR3 loop reads CASSPGQGQPQHF. In DNA form, the CDR3 reads TGTGCCAGCAGCCCGGGACAGGGCCAGCCCCAGCATTTT.